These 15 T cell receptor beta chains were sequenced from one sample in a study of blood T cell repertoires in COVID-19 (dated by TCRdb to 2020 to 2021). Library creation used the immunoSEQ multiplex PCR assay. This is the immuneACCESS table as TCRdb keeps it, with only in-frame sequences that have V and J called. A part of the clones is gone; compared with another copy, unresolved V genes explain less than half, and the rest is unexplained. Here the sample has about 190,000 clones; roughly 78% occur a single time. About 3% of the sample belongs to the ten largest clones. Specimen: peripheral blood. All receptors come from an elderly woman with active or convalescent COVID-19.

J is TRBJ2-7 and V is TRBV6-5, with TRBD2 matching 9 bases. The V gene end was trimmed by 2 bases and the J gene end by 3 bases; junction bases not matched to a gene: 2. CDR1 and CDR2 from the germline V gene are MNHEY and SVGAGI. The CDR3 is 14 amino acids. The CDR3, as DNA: TGTGCCAGCAGTTACAGCGGGGGGTTCTACGAGCAGTACTTC. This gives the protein CASSYSGGFYEQYF.

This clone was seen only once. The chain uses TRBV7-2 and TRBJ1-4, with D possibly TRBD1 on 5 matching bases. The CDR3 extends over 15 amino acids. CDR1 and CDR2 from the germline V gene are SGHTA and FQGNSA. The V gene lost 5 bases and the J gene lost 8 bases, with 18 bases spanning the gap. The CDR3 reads CASSPARESGEKLFF. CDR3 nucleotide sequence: TGTGCCAGCAGCCCAGCCAGGGAATCAGGCGAAAAACTGTTTTTT.

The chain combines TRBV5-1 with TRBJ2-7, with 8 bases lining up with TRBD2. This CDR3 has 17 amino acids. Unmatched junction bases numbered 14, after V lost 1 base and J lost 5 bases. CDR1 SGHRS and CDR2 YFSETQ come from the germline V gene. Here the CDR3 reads CASSLRVVAGLEDEQYF. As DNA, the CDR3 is TGCGCCAGCAGCTTGAGGGTGGTAGCGGGGCTCGAGGACGAGCAGTACTTC.

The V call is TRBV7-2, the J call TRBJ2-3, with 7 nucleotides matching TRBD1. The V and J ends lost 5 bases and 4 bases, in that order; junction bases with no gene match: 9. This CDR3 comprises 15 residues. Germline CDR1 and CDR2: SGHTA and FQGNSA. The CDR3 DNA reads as TGTGCCAGCAGCCCCCAAGGGACAGCCGCAGATACGCAGTATTTT. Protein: CASSPQGTAADTQYF.

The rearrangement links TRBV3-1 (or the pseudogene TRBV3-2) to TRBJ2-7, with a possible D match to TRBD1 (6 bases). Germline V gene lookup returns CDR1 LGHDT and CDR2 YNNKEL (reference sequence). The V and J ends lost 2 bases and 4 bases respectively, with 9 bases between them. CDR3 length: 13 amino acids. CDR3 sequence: CASSQLRGYEQYF. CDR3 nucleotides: TGTGCCAGCAGCCAACTCAGGGGTTACGAGCAGTACTTC.

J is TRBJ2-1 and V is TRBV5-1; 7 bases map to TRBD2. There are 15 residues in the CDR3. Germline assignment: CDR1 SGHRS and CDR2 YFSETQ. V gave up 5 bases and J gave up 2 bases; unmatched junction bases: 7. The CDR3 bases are TGCGCCAGCAGTCCCGACGGGACTACCTACAATGAGCAGTTCTTC. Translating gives CASSPDGTTYNEQFF.

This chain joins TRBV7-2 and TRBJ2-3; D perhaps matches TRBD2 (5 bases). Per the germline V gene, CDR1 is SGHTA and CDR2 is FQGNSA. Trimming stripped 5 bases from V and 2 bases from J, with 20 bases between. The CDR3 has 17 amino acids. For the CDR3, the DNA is TGTGCCAGCAGCCCGATACGTACGGGGATGATCACAGATACGCAGTATTTT. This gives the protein CASSPIRTGMITDTQYF. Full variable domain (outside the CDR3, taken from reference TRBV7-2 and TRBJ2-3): GAGVSQSPSNKVTEKGKDVELRCDPISGHTALYWYRQSLGQGLEFLIYFQGNSAPDKSGLPSDRFSAERTGGSVSTLTIQRTQQEDSAVYLCASSPIRTGMITDTQYFGPGTRLTVL.

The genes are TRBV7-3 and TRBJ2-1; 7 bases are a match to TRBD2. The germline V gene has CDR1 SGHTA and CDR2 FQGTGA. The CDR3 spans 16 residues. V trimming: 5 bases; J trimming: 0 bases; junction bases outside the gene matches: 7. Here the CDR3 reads CASSPTSGGSYNEQFF. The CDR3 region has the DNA TGTGCCAGCAGCCCAACCTCGGGGGGCTCCTACAATGAGCAGTTCTTC. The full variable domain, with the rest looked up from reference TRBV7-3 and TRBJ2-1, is GAGVSQTPSNKVTEKGKYVELRCDPISGHTALYWYRQSLGQGPEFLIYFQGTGAADDSGLPNDRFFAVRPEGSVSTLKIQRTERGDSAVYLCASSPTSGGSYNEQFFGPGTRLTVL.

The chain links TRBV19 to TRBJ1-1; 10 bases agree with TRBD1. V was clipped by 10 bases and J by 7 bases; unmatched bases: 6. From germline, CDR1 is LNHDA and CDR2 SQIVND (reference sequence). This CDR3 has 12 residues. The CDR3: CATTGTGVEAFF. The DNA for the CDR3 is TGTGCCACCACAGGGACAGGGGTTGAAGCTTTCTTT.

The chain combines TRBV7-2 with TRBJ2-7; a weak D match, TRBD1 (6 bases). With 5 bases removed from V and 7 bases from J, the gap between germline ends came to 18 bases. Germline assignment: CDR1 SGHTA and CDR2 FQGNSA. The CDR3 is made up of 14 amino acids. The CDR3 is CASSPGQGFGEQYF. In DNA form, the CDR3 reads TGTGCCAGCAGCCCCGGGCAGGGGTTCGGGGAGCAGTACTTC.

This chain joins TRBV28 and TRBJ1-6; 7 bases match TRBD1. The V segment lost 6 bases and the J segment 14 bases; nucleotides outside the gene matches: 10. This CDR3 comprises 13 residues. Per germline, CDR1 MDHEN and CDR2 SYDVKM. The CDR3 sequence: CASSYGQAKSLHF. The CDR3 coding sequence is TGTGCCAGCAGCTACGGACAGGCTAAGTCCCTCCACTTT.

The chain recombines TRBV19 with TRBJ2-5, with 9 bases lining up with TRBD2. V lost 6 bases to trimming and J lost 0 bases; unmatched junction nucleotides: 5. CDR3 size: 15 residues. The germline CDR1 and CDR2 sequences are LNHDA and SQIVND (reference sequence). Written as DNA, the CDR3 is TGTGCCAGTAGCTGGGCGGGAGGGTACCAAGAGACCCAGTACTTC. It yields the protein CASSWAGGYQETQYF.

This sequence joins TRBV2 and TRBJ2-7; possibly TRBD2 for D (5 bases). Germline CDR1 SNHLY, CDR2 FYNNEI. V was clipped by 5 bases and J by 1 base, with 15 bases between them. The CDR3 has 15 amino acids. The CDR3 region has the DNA TGTGCCAGCAGTCCCTCCGGGGTCTCGTCCTACGAGCAGTACTTC. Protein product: CASSPSGVSSYEQYF.

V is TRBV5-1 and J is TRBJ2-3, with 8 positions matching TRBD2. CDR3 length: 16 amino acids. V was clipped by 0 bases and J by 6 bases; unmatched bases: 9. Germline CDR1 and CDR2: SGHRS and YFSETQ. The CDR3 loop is CASSLGTSRVLDTQYF. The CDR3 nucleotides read TGCGCCAGCAGCTTGGGGACTAGCCGGGTATTGGATACGCAGTATTTT.

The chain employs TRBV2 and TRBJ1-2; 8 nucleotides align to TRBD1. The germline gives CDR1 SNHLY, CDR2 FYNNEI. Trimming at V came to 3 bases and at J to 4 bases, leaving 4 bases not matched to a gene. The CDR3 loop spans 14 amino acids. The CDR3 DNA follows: TGTGCCAGCAGTGAGGGGACAGGACCCTATGGCTACACCTTC. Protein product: CASSEGTGPYGYTF.